What follows are 11 T cell receptor beta chains derived from one specimen sequenced in a study of cytomegalovirus exposure and HLA in healthy donors. Both 60 Vbeta primers and 13 Jbeta primers went into the PCR. Assay used: immunoSEQ multiplex PCR; TCRdb lists only in-frame clones, some missing. The sample lists 140,000 to 150,000 clones, 65% to 90% occurring once. The sample taken for sequencing was PBMCs. The source of these receptors is a young woman in good health and CMV-seronegative.

This clone has just one count. V usage is TRBV30 and J usage is TRBJ2-3; weak D call: TRBD2 (6 bases). Germline CDR1 GTSNPN, CDR2 SVGIG (reference sequence). The length of the CDR3 is 13 residues. Deletions cut 7 bases from V and 2 bases from J, with 13 bases between. Here the CDR3 reads CAFLARLTDTQYF. CDR3 bases: TGTGCCTTCCTAGCGCGCCTCACAGATACGCAGTATTTT.

The gene calls are TRBV5-1 and TRBJ2-5; 7 bases fit TRBD1. The ends lost 3 bases at V and 3 bases at J; junction bases unmatched: 8. CDR1 SGHRS and CDR2 YFSETQ come from the germline V gene. The CDR3 runs to 15 residues. The CDR3 DNA follows: TGCGCCAGCAGCTCCCGAGTTGGGACAGAAGAGACCCAGTACTTC. It encodes CASSSRVGTEETQYF.

The chain employs TRBV7-2 and TRBJ1-2; no clear D. This CDR3 comprises 13 residues. Trimming shortened V by 5 bases and J by 3 bases, and 10 bases separated the two germline ends. Germline CDR1 and CDR2: SGHTA and FQGNSA. The CDR3 region has the DNA TGTGCCAGCAGCCTCACGGCGGACTATGGCTACACCTTC. Its translation is CASSLTADYGYTF.

The chain recombines TRBV18 with TRBJ2-1, with 9 positions matching TRBD1. The CDR3 runs to 16 residues. Germline CDR1 KGHSH, CDR2 LQKENI. V dropped 2 bases and J dropped 6; count of bases not matched to a gene: 8. The CDR3 sequence: CASSPYSGQGPNEQFF. The CDR3, as DNA: TGTGCCAGCTCACCATACTCTGGACAGGGGCCCAATGAGCAGTTCTTC.

The gene calls are TRBV30 and TRBJ1-4; 7 bases line up with TRBD1. The CDR3 covers 13 residues. Trimming cost V 5 bases and J 7 bases; bases outside gene matches: 7. Looked up from germline, CDR1 is GTSNPN and CDR2 is SVGIG (reference sequence). The CDR3: CAWDMEGAEKLFF. The CDR3 nucleotides read TGTGCCTGGGACATGGAGGGGGCTGAAAAACTGTTTTTT.

The genes are TRBV6-1 and TRBJ2-4; TRBD1 matches at 7 bases. The CDR3 contains 17 residues. Germline CDR1 and CDR2: MNHNS and SASEGT. J was trimmed by 3 bases and V by 0 bases; bases with no gene match: 8. As DNA, the CDR3 is TGTGCCAGCAGTGAAGCGCACCCAGGACAGGTCAAAAACATTCAGTACTTC. It specifies CASSEAHPGQVKNIQYF.

The gene calls are TRBV23-1 and TRBJ2-4, with a weak D call TRBD1 (5 bases). TRBV23-1 counts as an open reading frame of uncertain function. V was trimmed by 3 bases and J by 4 bases, leaving 28 bases between them. The CDR3 has 20 residues. The CDR3 region has the DNA TGCGCCAGCAGTCACCCGGATCGCCAGAGAAGGGGTTTAGCAAAAAACATTCAGTACTTC. Its protein is CASSHPDRQRRGLAKNIQYF.

The V and J genes are TRBV6-5 and TRBJ2-7, with D perhaps matching TRBD1 (5 bases). The CDR3 loop spans 15 amino acids. Germline CDR1 and CDR2: MNHEY and SVGAGI. Trimming shortened V by 4 bases and J by 2 bases, and 15 bases separated the two germline ends. This chain's CDR3 is CASSFAPDRTYEQYF. The CDR3 bases are TGTGCCAGCAGTTTTGCGCCTGACAGAACCTACGAGCAGTACTTC.

V and J are TRBV5-6 and TRBJ2-2; possible D gene TRBD1, 5 bases. The CDR3 consists of 14 residues. V was pared by 0 bases and J by 4 bases, with 7 bases between. Germline V gene lookup returns CDR1 SGHDT and CDR2 YYEEEE. Written as DNA, the CDR3 is TGTGCCAGCAGCTTGGGGACACCCACCGGGGAGCTGTTTTTT. This codes for CASSLGTPTGELFF.

V usage is TRBV19 and J usage is TRBJ1-5; 7 bases agree with TRBD1. The ends lost 4 bases at V and 6 bases at J; junction bases unmatched: 6. Per germline, CDR1 LNHDA and CDR2 SQIVND (reference sequence). This CDR3 contains 14 residues. In nucleotides, the CDR3 is TGTGCCAGTAGTAAGCTAGGGGGCGGTCAGCCCCAGCATTTT. Its translation: CASSKLGGGQPQHF.

This clone was detected a few times. The chain uses TRBV6-1 and TRBJ2-1, with D perhaps TRBD1 (6 bases). The CDR3 sequence is 15 residues long. Germline-derived CDR1 and CDR2 are MNHNS and SASEGT. The V gene lost 0 bases and the J gene lost 9 bases, with 15 bases spanning the gap. The CDR3 region is CASSEAQGQFFEQFF. CDR3 coding DNA: TGTGCCAGCAGTGAAGCCCAAGGACAGTTTTTTGAGCAGTTCTTC.